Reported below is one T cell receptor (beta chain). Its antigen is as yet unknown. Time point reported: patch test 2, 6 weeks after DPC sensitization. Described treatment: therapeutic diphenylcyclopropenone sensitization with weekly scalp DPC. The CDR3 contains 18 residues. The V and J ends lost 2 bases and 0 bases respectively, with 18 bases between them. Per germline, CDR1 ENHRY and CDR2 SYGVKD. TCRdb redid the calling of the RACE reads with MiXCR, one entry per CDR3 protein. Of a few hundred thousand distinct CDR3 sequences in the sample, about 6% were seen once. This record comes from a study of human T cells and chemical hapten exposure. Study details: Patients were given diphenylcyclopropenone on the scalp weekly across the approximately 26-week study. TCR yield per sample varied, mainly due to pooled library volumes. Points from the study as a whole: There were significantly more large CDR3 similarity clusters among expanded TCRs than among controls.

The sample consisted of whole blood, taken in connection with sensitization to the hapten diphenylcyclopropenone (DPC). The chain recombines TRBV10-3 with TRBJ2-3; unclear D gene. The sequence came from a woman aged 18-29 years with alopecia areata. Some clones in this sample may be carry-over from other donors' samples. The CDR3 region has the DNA TGTGCCATCAGTGAGAGAACCCCCCAGAGCGCTAGCACAGATACGCAGTATTTT. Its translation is CAISERTPQSASTDTQYF.